This T cell receptor (beta chain) emerged from a study of spatial heterogeneity in lung cancer. Study background: Any follow-up PBMC samples that were available went on to be sequenced, and the median time to follow-up was roughly 2 years after resection.

As to time point: blood at routine non-recurrence follow-up after resection. Sequencing was performed on whole RNA extracted from tumor and nontumor lung tissue, or from frozen PBMC, and the material was left unsorted. Every cDNA TCR molecule received its own unique molecular identifier. One entry per CDR3 protein, called by TCRdb with MiXCR from the 5' RACE reads. The profile shows about 41,000 distinct CDR3 sequences, more than 9% of them singletons. Germline assignment: CDR1 MNHEY and CDR2 SMNVEV (reference sequence). The CDR3 runs 15 residues. The V and J ends lost 5 bases and 13 bases, in that order; junction bases with no gene match: 14.

The sequences come from PBMCs, collected at follow-up. This TCR derives from a female donor with early-stage non-small cell lung cancer. The chain uses TRBV27 and TRBJ1-6; 7 positions match TRBD1. CDR3 DNA sequence: TGTGCCAGCAGTCGGGCCCGGGACAGCCGGTCGCCCCTCCACTTT. Encoded protein: CASSRARDSRSPLHF.